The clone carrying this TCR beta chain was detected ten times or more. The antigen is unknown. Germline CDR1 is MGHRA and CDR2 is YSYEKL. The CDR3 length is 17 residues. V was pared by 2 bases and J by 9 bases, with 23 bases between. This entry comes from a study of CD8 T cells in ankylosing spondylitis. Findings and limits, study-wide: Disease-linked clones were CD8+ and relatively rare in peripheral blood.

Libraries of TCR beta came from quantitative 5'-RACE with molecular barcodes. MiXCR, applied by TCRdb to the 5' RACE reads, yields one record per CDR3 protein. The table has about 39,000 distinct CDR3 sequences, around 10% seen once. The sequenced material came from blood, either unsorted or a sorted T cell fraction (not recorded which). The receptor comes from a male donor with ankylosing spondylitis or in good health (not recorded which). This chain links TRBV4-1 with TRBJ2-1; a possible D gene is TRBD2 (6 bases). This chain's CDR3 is CASSQPFGGGDSSEQFF. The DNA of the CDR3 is TGCGCCAGCAGCCAACCCTTTGGGGGAGGCGATTCCAGTGAGCAGTTCTTC.